The 23 T cell receptor beta chains presented below share a single source sample, sequenced in a study of metastatic and nonmetastatic thyroid tumors. TCRdb re-called clones from the PCR reads using MiXCR. The table lists roughly 38,000 clones, roughly an eighth of them singletons, with around 9% in the top ten. Thyroid surgery had not been preceded by any treatment in any patient. Sequencing was carried out using blood. These TCRs come from a male donor with papillary thyroid cancer or a benign thyroid nodule (not recorded which). Some clones in this sample may be carry-over from other donors' samples.

By proportion, this clone is medium-sized. V is TRBV6-1 and J is TRBJ2-7; D may be TRBD1 or TRBD2 (5 bases each). The length of the CDR3 is 13 residues. Looked up from germline, CDR1 is MNHNS and CDR2 is SASEGT. With 7 bases removed from V and 5 bases from J, the gap between germline ends came to 15 bases. In DNA form, the CDR3 reads TGTGCCAGCAATCGGGACCCCGGGGACGAGCAGTACTTC. Its protein is CASNRDPGDEQYF.

This clone came up many times. V usage is TRBV19 and J usage is TRBJ2-5, with D tentatively TRBD1 (6 bases). This CDR3 contains 15 residues. The germline gives CDR1 LNHDA, CDR2 SQIVND (reference sequence). Trimming shortened V by 4 bases and J by 1 base, and 13 bases separated the two germline ends. CDR3 region: CASSTRTAFQETQYF. In DNA, the CDR3 is TGTGCCAGTAGTACCCGGACAGCCTTCCAAGAGACCCAGTACTTC.

This clone was detected many times. The CDR3 bases are TGCGCCAGCAGCTGGCAGGGGGGGGATGGCTACACCTTC. Its translation is CASSWQGGDGYTF. This chain joins TRBV5-1 and TRBJ1-2; TRBD1 matches 7 bases. The germline V gene encodes CDR1 SGHRS and CDR2 YFSETQ. The CDR3 is made up of 13 amino acids. The V and J ends lost 3 bases and 6 bases, in that order; junction bases with no gene match: 5.

V and J are TRBV6-1 and TRBJ2-7; 12 nucleotides agree with TRBD2. Germline CDR1 is MNHNS and CDR2 is SASEGT. The length of the CDR3 is 16 residues. Trimming cost V 1 base and J 4 bases; bases outside gene matches: 5. In nucleotides, the CDR3 is TGTGCCAGCAGTGAAGTCGGACTAGCGGGGTTTTACGAGCAGTACTTC. It is translated as CASSEVGLAGFYEQYF.

This clone was counted many times. This sequence joins TRBV20-1 and TRBJ2-5; TRBD2 agrees at 10 bases. This CDR3 spans 16 amino acids. V was pared by 3 bases and J by 3 bases, with 10 bases of the junction left unmatched. Germline V lookup: CDR1 DFQATT, CDR2 SNEGSKA (reference sequence). CDR3 region: CSASGGAGGPKETQYF. The CDR3 region has the DNA TGCAGTGCTAGTGGAGGAGCGGGAGGGCCAAAAGAGACCCAGTACTTC.

The CDR3 nucleotides are TGTGCCAGCAGCCTCGGACTGTTTGGGAACACCGGGGAGCTGTTTTTT. Residues: CASSLGLFGNTGELFF. The genes are TRBV5-6 and TRBJ2-2; TRBD2 is a possible D gene (5 bases). V gave up 4 bases and J gave up 1 base, with 14 bases separating them. The CDR3 runs to 16 residues. Looked up from germline, CDR1 is SGHDT and CDR2 is YYEEEE. Variable domain in full (rest from reference TRBV5-6 and TRBJ2-2): DAGVTQSPTHLIKTRGQQVTLRCSPKSGHDTVSWYQQALGQGPQFIFQYYEEEERQRGNFPDRFSGHQFPNYSSELNVNALLLGDSALYLCASSLGLFGNTGELFFGEGSRLTVL.

This clone was observed at least ten times. The J gene is TRBJ2-7, the V gene TRBV20-1, with D possibly TRBD2 on 6 matching bases. This CDR3 has 14 amino acids. The germline V gene has CDR1 DFQATT and CDR2 SNEGSKA (reference sequence). The V and J ends lost 1 base and 10 bases respectively, with 20 bases between them. The chain's CDR3 is CSARVASVSKGQYF. DNA of the CDR3: TGCAGTGCTAGAGTGGCTAGCGTCTCAAAGGGACAGTACTTC.

The J gene is TRBJ2-7, the V gene TRBV24-1; TRBD1 is a possible D gene (5 bases). Germline V gene sequence: CDR1 KGHDR, CDR2 SFDVKD. V lost 7 bases to trimming and J lost 1 base, with 10 bases between them. CDR3 size: 13 residues. CDR3: CATSSQGSYEQYF. DNA of the CDR3: TGTGCCACCAGCTCCCAGGGTTCCTACGAGCAGTACTTC.

This clone has ten or more counts. This sequence joins TRBV7-9 and TRBJ1-2; no definite D call. V was pared by 10 bases and J by 1 base, with 7 bases between. The CDR3 contains 11 residues. The germline CDR1 and CDR2 sequences are SEHNR and FQNEAQ (reference sequence). Here the CDR3 reads CAKRDNYGYTF. The CDR3 DNA follows: TGTGCCAAACGGGATAACTATGGCTACACCTTC.

Only a few counts were recorded for this clone. This may arise from a read error, as a much more abundant clone is one base away. The chain is built from TRBV7-2 and TRBJ2-3; D not resolved. V lost 7 bases and J 3 bases, leaving 5 bases between the germline ends. The CDR3 is 11 residues long. The germline V gene encodes CDR1 SGHTA and CDR2 FQGNSA. The CDR3 coding sequence is TGTGCCAGCATCCTAACAGATACGCAGTATTTT. It codes for CASILTDTQYF.

This clone has ten or more counts. The rearrangement uses TRBV6-2 or TRBV6-3 and TRBJ2-1; 9 nucleotides match TRBD1. The CDR3 contains 16 residues. With 6 bases clipped from V and 4 bases from J, the junction kept 10 bases outside the gene matches. Per the germline V gene, CDR1 is MNHEY and CDR2 is SVGEGT. The CDR3 bases are TGTGCCAGCAGATCGCTATCCGGGACAGGGTACAATGAGCAGTTCTTC. It is translated as CASRSLSGTGYNEQFF.

At least ten counts were recorded for this clone. Additional DNA sequences in this sample encode the identical CDR3. The chain is built from TRBV12-3 or TRBV12-4 and TRBJ1-5; 12 nucleotides agree with TRBD1. After removal of 6 bases from V and 7 bases from J, the junction contained 13 bases not matched to a gene. CDR3 length: 17 residues. CDR3 nucleotides: TGTGCCAGCAGCCCCCTCTGGGGGACAGGGGGCGAGCAGCCCCAGCATTTT. This encodes CASSPLWGTGGEQPQHF.

The table lists this clone with many counts. The CDR3 coding sequence is TGTGCCAGCAGCTTATGGCGCCTCCAAGAAAATGAGCAGTTCTTC. Protein: CASSLWRLQENEQFF. The V and J genes are TRBV7-8 and TRBJ2-1; D is ambiguous. In germline, CDR1 is SGHVS, CDR2 FQNEAQ. The V end was cut by 2 bases, the J end by 7 bases, with 15 bases between. The CDR3 spans 15 residues.

This clone was seen at least ten times. The CDR3 sequence is CASSHTSPADTQYF. The DNA of the CDR3 is TGTGCCAGCAGTCACACTAGCCCGGCTGATACGCAGTATTTT. The chain combines TRBV27 with TRBJ2-3; TRBD2 is a possible D gene (6 bases). The CDR3 length is 14 residues. Germline assignment: CDR1 MNHEY and CDR2 SMNVEV (reference sequence). V lost 5 bases and J lost 6, with 15 bases in between.

There are many counts of this clone. This chain links TRBV6-2 or TRBV6-3 with TRBJ2-1, with D unresolved. Germline lookup yields CDR1 MNHEY and CDR2 SVGEGT. The CDR3 totals 15 residues. Trimming stripped 2 bases from V and 0 bases from J, with 8 bases between. CDR3 DNA sequence: TGTGCCAGCAGTTACAGCTTATACTCCTACAATGAGCAGTTCTTC. It encodes CASSYSLYSYNEQFF.

Turning to this clone: A read error may produce the germline difference seen at one junction end. The chain links TRBV7-9 to TRBJ2-7; either TRBD1 or TRBD2 may fit D (5 bases each). CDR1 SEHNR and CDR2 FQNEAQ come from the germline V gene (reference sequence). This CDR3 is built from 15 residues. Here the CDR3 reads CVSSSTTLGVYEQYF. CDR3 in DNA: TGTGTCAGCAGCTCTACTACCCTGGGGGTCTACGAGCAGTACTTC.

This clone has a count of ten or more. The chain combines TRBV6-2 or TRBV6-3 with TRBJ2-2, with no clear D. The V gene's germline CDR1 is MNHEY and CDR2 SVGEGT. CDR3 length: 13 amino acids. V lost 7 bases and J 2 bases, leaving 8 bases between the germline ends. This CDR3 is CASIGTNTGELFF. The CDR3 nucleotides read TGTGCCAGCATCGGAACAAACACCGGGGAGCTGTTTTTT.

This clone was detected many times. The chain employs TRBV28 and TRBJ2-1; TRBD2 aligns across 9 bases. Germline V gene data show CDR1 as MDHEN and CDR2 as SYDVKM. V lost 5 bases, J lost 4 bases, and 6 bases stayed unmatched. This CDR3 comprises 15 residues. CDR3 bases: TGTGCCAGCAGTGCGACTAGCGGTATATACAATGAGCAGTTCTTC. Residues: CASSATSGIYNEQFF.

This clone was picked up many times. This chain uses TRBV11-2 with TRBJ2-7; weak D call: TRBD2 (5 bases). V was cut by 5 bases and J by 3 bases, with 17 bases left in between. Germline V gene lookup returns CDR1 SGHAT and CDR2 FQNNGV. The CDR3 loop spans 15 amino acids. The CDR3 loop reads CASSLAPGTYYEQYF. In DNA form, the CDR3 reads TGTGCCAGCAGCCTCGCCCCGGGAACCTACTACGAGCAGTACTTC.

This clone was counted many times. The rearrangement links TRBV20-1 to TRBJ1-2; TRBD1 aligns across 7 bases. The germline V gene has CDR1 DFQATT and CDR2 SNEGSKA (reference sequence). Trimming cost V 0 bases and J 4 bases; bases outside gene matches: 14. The CDR3 is 17 residues long. The CDR3 coding sequence is TGCAGTGCTAGAGACCTGATACAGGACAGGTATTCCTATGGCTACACCTTC. Protein: CSARDLIQDRYSYGYTF.

This clone was detected many times. The chain joins TRBV5-1 to TRBJ2-1; 8 nucleotides line up with TRBD1. Per the germline V gene, CDR1 is SGHRS and CDR2 is YFSETQ. V was pared by 4 bases and J by 1 base, with 4 bases of the junction left unmatched. CDR3 size: 15 residues. CDR3 protein: CASSRGTGSYNEQFF. The CDR3 DNA reads TGCGCCAGCAGCAGAGGGACAGGTTCCTACAATGAGCAGTTCTTC.

The table lists this clone with a few counts. The chain joins TRBV12-3 or TRBV12-4 to TRBJ1-5; D is perhaps TRBD1 (6 bases). The ends were cut back, 5 bases at V and 7 bases at J, with 12 bases in the middle. There are 13 residues in the CDR3. DNA for the CDR3: TGTGCCAGCAGTATAGGGGGAGGACAGCCCCAGCATTTT. Its translation: CASSIGGGQPQHF.

The chain couples TRBV28 to TRBJ2-7, with D unclear. The CDR3 contains 12 residues. V shed 8 bases and J shed 1 base, with 9 bases lying between them. Germline CDR1 MDHEN, CDR2 SYDVKM. CDR3 bases: TGTGCCAGCGGTGACCCTTCCTACGAGCAGTACTTC. Its protein is CASGDPSYEQYF.